This TCR beta chain was sequenced in a study of blood T cells in healthy people across ages. With respect to this clonotype: Its antigen is as yet unknown.

Germline values: CDR1 MNHEY, CDR2 SVGAGI. The V and J ends lost 2 bases and 3 bases respectively, with 10 bases between them. The CDR3 length is 15 residues. General observations from the study: No conclusive comparison of naive versus antigen-experienced cells was possible with unsorted PBMCs. Per million T cells, TCR beta diversity dropped about linearly as age rose.

PCR was performed a second time for about 7 to 11 cycles using a sample-barcoded 5' primer and a J-beta primer mix. In TCRdb, the 5' RACE reads were re-called with MiXCR into one record per CDR3 protein. Here the sample spans around 990,000 distinct CDR3 sequences, less than 25% being singletons. Separately, the same data were catalogued under a study of T cells of mothers and their children. Per that study: Reverse transcription into cDNA received all extracted RNA, at approximately 1.5 ug per 15 ul. Related pairs of mothers and children showed slightly higher, non-significant overlap versus unrelated pairs.

Sequenced material: blood. This sequence joins TRBV6-5 and TRBJ1-4; D uncertain. The origin of this receptor is a girl aged 2 to 9 in good health. The CDR3 DNA is TGTGCCAGCAGTTACGAGGGTAGGGCTAATGAAAAACTGTTTTTT. Protein sequence: CASSYEGRANEKLFF.